This entry features one T cell receptor beta chain sequence. This entry comes from a study of CD8 T cells in Susac syndrome. Study in general: Within the group of sequenced Susac syndrome patients, roughly 6 had active disease and eight were in remission.

The authors reverse transcribed 0.5 to 1 ug RNA with random hexamers. TCRdb re-derived calls from the immunoSEQ multiplex PCR reads in MiXCR, one entry per CDR3 protein. The sample gives 100,000 to 150,000 distinct CDR3 sequences, about 95% of which show up once; about 0.28% is in the top ten. CDR3 length: 15 residues. The germline V gene encodes CDR1 SGHNT and CDR2 YYREEE (reference sequence). V shed 4 bases, J shed 6 bases, and the junction held 5 bases outside the gene matches. The sequence was collected from a human donor with Susac syndrome. The chain recombines TRBV5-4 with TRBJ2-3; 13 nucleotides match TRBD2. Sequencing was carried out using CD8+ T cells from PBMCs. In DNA form, the CDR3 reads TGTGCCAGCAGCAGAGGACTAGCGGGGGTGGATACGCAGTATTTT. It yields the protein CASSRGLAGVDTQYF.